These 10 T cell receptor beta chains were sequenced from one sample in a study of blood T cell repertoires in COVID-19. Sequencing used immunoSEQ multiplex PCR; TCRdb keeps in-frame clones, though not all of them. The sample yields approximately 81,000 clones, approximately 82% seen once. The sample comprised peripheral blood. These receptors were collected from a human donor in a cohort sampled during active COVID-19.

The genes are TRBV15 and TRBJ2-7, with 8 nucleotides matching TRBD1. The CDR3 totals 13 residues. Germline V gene sequence: CDR1 LNHNV, CDR2 YYDKDF (reference sequence). The V and J ends lost 2 bases and 6 bases, in that order; junction bases with no gene match: 3. The CDR3 DNA sequence: TGTGCCACCAGCAGACAGGGGGCGGGCGAGCAGTACTTC. It translates to CATSRQGAGEQYF.

This clone was observed a single time. This chain connects TRBV5-1 to TRBJ1-3; 10 positions match TRBD1. The CDR3 length is 17 residues. Germline CDR1 SGHRS, CDR2 YFSETQ. V was pared by 4 bases and J by 2 bases, with 9 bases of the junction left unmatched. CDR3 in DNA: TGCGCCAGCAGCCCGGGGGGGACAGGGGTTGCTGGAAACACCATATATTTT. It is translated as CASSPGGTGVAGNTIYF.

This clone was recorded a few times. The CDR3 reads CASSPRDTGGSYEQYF. As DNA, the CDR3 is TGTGCCAGCAGTCCCCGCGATACGGGGGGGTCCTACGAGCAGTACTTC. The chain links TRBV7-9 to TRBJ2-7; TRBD2 matches 8 bases. CDR1 SEHNR and CDR2 FQNEAQ come from the germline V gene (reference sequence). The V and J ends lost 6 bases and 1 base, in that order; junction bases with no gene match: 11. This CDR3 has 16 amino acids.

The chain joins TRBV15 to TRBJ2-1, with 8 bases identical to TRBD2. CDR1 and CDR2 (germline): LNHNV, YYDKDF (reference sequence). This CDR3 is built from 15 residues. Trimming removed 0 bases from V and 6 bases from J; junction bases left unmatched: 4. CDR3 nucleotides: TGTGCCACCAGCAGAGAAGCGGGGGCCCCCAATGAGCAGTTCTTC. Protein sequence: CATSREAGAPNEQFF.

V is TRBV6-5 and J is TRBJ1-6; D perhaps matches TRBD1 (6 bases). The germline V and J ends were trimmed by 3 bases and 7 bases, with 13 bases remaining between them. CDR3 length: 15 residues. Germline values: CDR1 MNHEY, CDR2 SVGAGI. As DNA, the CDR3 is TGTGCCAGCAGTTATGGTTGGCAGGGGAATTCACCCCTCCACTTT. Translating it yields CASSYGWQGNSPLHF.

The rearrangement links TRBV10-3 to TRBJ2-7; 7 nucleotides match TRBD1. The CDR3 contains 13 residues. Germline V lookup: CDR1 ENHRY, CDR2 SYGVKD. J lost 4 bases, V lost 9 bases, and 9 bases had no gene match. CDR3 sequence: CAISGTEGYEQYF. DNA of the CDR3: TGTGCCATTTCCGGGACAGAAGGTTACGAGCAGTACTTC.

The gene calls are TRBV5-1 and TRBJ2-5; D is possibly TRBD1 (5 bases). CDR3 length: 15 residues. Germline V gene sequence: CDR1 SGHRS, CDR2 YFSETQ. V was trimmed by 0 bases and J by 1 base, leaving 10 bases between them. Here the CDR3 DNA reads TGCGCCAGCAGCTTGGCCTCAGGGATCCAAGAGACCCAGTACTTC. This translates into CASSLASGIQETQYF.

This clone was seen only a few times. V gene TRBV11-2 combines with J gene TRBJ2-2; TRBD2 is a possible D gene (6 bases). Germline CDR1 reads SGHAT; CDR2 reads FQNNGV. The CDR3 covers 13 residues. The V end was cut by 5 bases, the J end by 4 bases, with 8 bases between. The CDR3 bases are TGTGCCAGCAGCCCCGGGGGCACCGGGGAGCTGTTTTTT. This gives the protein CASSPGGTGELFF.

J is TRBJ2-7 and V is TRBV3-1 (or the pseudogene TRBV3-2), with 7 bases that match TRBD1. The CDR3 totals 14 residues. Germline CDR1 LGHDT, CDR2 YNNKEL (reference sequence). V shed 5 bases, J shed 2 bases, and the junction held 6 bases outside the gene matches. The CDR3 bases are TGTGCCAGCAGCTTGATGGGACAGCCCTACGAGCAGTACTTC. Residues: CASSLMGQPYEQYF.

The chain uses TRBV5-1 and TRBJ2-3, with 7 bases aligning to TRBD2. CDR1 SGHRS and CDR2 YFSETQ come from the germline V gene. The CDR3 sequence is 16 residues long. The trim removed 0 bases at V and 5 bases at J, leaving 9 bases unmatched. DNA for the CDR3: TGCGCCAGCAGCTTGGCGTCCCAGCGGGGAGGAGATACGCAGTATTTT. It encodes CASSLASQRGGDTQYF.